A selection of T cell receptor beta chains follows, all from one sample in a study of blood T cells in healthy people across ages. TCRdb fed the 5' RACE reads into MiXCR, producing one record per CDR3 protein. The table has about 700,000 distinct CDR3 sequences, approximately 30% seen once. The sample was blood. These receptors were obtained from a woman older than 75 in good health. The CDR3 runs from the conserved cysteine through the conserved F or W. D genes are given only for firm matches. Part of the rows lack a size; the others show once, few, many or a class for expanded clones.

CDR3 DNA | CDR3 protein | V gene | clone size | J gene | D gene
TGCAGTGCTAGGGGGGGGACTAGCGGGGGCCGGAGCTCCTACAATGAGCAGTTCTTC | CSARGGTSGGRSSYNEQFF | TRBV20-1 | many | TRBJ2-1 | TRBD2
TGTGCCAGCAGCTTTAATTCGGGATTAGCCCTAGGCACAGATACGCAGTATTTT | CASSFNSGLALGTDTQYF | TRBV7-2 | few | TRBJ2-3 | .
TGCAGCGTTGATGAGCTGGGGTTTGGGGACTCCTACGAGCAGTACTTC | CSVDELGFGDSYEQYF | TRBV29-1 | . | TRBJ2-7 | .
TGTGCCAGCAGCATCTCCTGGGGCTCCTACGAGCAGTACTTC | CASSISWGSYEQYF | TRBV5-6 | many | TRBJ2-7 | .
TGTGCCAGCAGTTTAAAGGCGGGGGAGGTTGAGCAGTTCTTC | CASSLKAGEVEQFF | TRBV12-3/TRBV12-4 | many | TRBJ2-1 | TRBD2
TGCGCCAGCAGCTTGGAGGGTTTAGGGTATGGCTACACCTTC | CASSLEGLGYGYTF | TRBV5-1 | many | TRBJ1-2 | .
TGTGCCAGCAGCCCGACCGGACTAGCGGGGGGTATCAATGAGCAGTACTTC | CASSPTGLAGGINEQYF | TRBV7-8 | . | TRBJ2-7 | TRBD2
TGTGCCAGCAGCCTCGGGGGCCAACCCTCCTACGAGCAGTACTTC | CASSLGGQPSYEQYF | TRBV14 | many | TRBJ2-7 | .
TGTGCCATCAGTGCAGGGGGCGTCTATGGCTACACCTTC | CAISAGGVYGYTF | TRBV10-3 | . | TRBJ1-2 | TRBD1
TGTGCCAGCAGCCAAGCAGGGACAGGGGGCCAAGAGACCCAGTACTTC | CASSQAGTGGQETQYF | TRBV3-1 | . | TRBJ2-5 | TRBD1
TGTGCCAGCAGCTTGTTCGGGACAGGGACCCACGAGCAGTACTTC | CASSLFGTGTHEQYF | TRBV7-8 | many | TRBJ2-7 | TRBD1
TGTGCCAGCAGCGGAAGCCCTACTAATGAAAAACTGTTTTTT | CASSGSPTNEKLFF | TRBV7-2 | few | TRBJ1-4 | .
TGTGTCAGCAGCTTCGGCGTCGGGGGCGAAAAACTGTTTTTT | CVSSFGVGGEKLFF | TRBV7-9 | . | TRBJ1-4 | .
TGCAGTGCTAGGTCTATTGCCGGGACTAGCGGGGCCAGCACAGATACGCAGTATTTT | CSARSIAGTSGASTDTQYF | TRBV20-1 | many | TRBJ2-3 | TRBD2
TGTGCCAGCCTTGGACGGGTTCTCTACGAGCAGTACTTC | CASLGRVLYEQYF | TRBV28 | . | TRBJ2-7 | .
TGCAGCGTTAAAGGCAGGGGGCTGAACACCGGGGAGCTGTTTTTT | CSVKGRGLNTGELFF | TRBV29-1 | . | TRBJ2-2 | TRBD1
TGTGCCAGCAGTTCACTACAGGGGACTCAGCCCCAGCATTTT | CASSSLQGTQPQHF | TRBV12-3/TRBV12-4 | few | TRBJ1-5 | TRBD1
TGTGCCAGCAGCCCAGGACGGTTCTATGGCTACACCTTC | CASSPGRFYGYTF | TRBV7-9 | many | TRBJ1-2 | .
TGTGCCATCAGTGAACTAGCGGGATTCACAGATACGCAGTATTTT | CAISELAGFTDTQYF | TRBV10-3 | once | TRBJ2-3 | TRBD2
TGTGCCAGCACACTACAGGGGTTTAACACTGAAGCTTTCTTT | CASTLQGFNTEAFF | TRBV3-1 | few | TRBJ1-1 | TRBD1
TGTGCCAGCACCCGGACTAGCGGGGGGTACAATGAGCAGTTCTTC | CASTRTSGGYNEQFF | TRBV2 | . | TRBJ2-1 | TRBD2
TGTGCCAGCAGCCAAGCCTCGGGACGGGACTCCTACGAGCAGTACTTC | CASSQASGRDSYEQYF | TRBV4-2 | few | TRBJ2-7 | .
TGCGCCAGCAGCTTGGAAGGGGCGTATGGAAACACCATATATTTT | CASSLEGAYGNTIYF | TRBV5-1 | once | TRBJ1-3 | .
TGTGCCAGCAGCGCCTCGGGACAGGACTACGAGCAGTACTTC | CASSASGQDYEQYF | TRBV7-2 | . | TRBJ2-7 | TRBD1
TGTGCCAGCAGCTGGACAGGGGGGAATCAGCCCCAGCATTTT | CASSWTGGNQPQHF | TRBV6-1 | many | TRBJ1-5 | TRBD1
TGTGCCAGCAGTTTCGGTAGCGCAACAGATACGCAGTATTTT | CASSFGSATDTQYF | TRBV12-3/TRBV12-4 | many | TRBJ2-3 | .
TGCAGCGTTCAACAGGGTTGGGAGACCCAGTACTTC | CSVQQGWETQYF | TRBV29-1 | many | TRBJ2-5 | .
TGTGCCAGCAGAAGGACTAGCGGGGGGGCCGAGGGCAATGAGCAGTTCTTC | CASRRTSGGAEGNEQFF | TRBV11-2 | many | TRBJ2-1 | TRBD2
TGTGCCAGCAGCCTGGGACAGGGGCTAGAAGAGACCCAGTACTTC | CASSLGQGLEETQYF | TRBV7-3 | many | TRBJ2-5 | TRBD1
TGCGCCAGCACCTCAGAGGCCCGAGAGACCCAGTACTTC | CASTSEARETQYF | TRBV5-1 | few | TRBJ2-5 | .
TGTGCCAGCAGCTCTCCGACTACCTACGAGCAGTACTTC | CASSSPTTYEQYF | TRBV7-2 | . | TRBJ2-7 | .
TGTGCCAGCAGCAGACAGGGATCTCGCAATCAGCCCCAGCATTTT | CASSRQGSRNQPQHF | TRBV2 | . | TRBJ1-5 | TRBD1
TGCGCCAGCAGCCAAGATCGTGGGGTTGCGAACACTGAAGCTTTCTTT | CASSQDRGVANTEAFF | TRBV4-3 | many | TRBJ1-1 | .
TGTGCCAGCAGTTTAACGACCTCAGGGGGGGGGCGGACAGATACGCAGTATTTT | CASSLTTSGGGRTDTQYF | TRBV12-3/TRBV12-4 | many | TRBJ2-3 | .
TGCGCCAGCAGTACCCTAGAGGGCAATCAGCCCCAGCATTTT | CASSTLEGNQPQHF | TRBV4-1 | many | TRBJ1-5 | .
TGTGCCAGCTTTAACGTCCGGAGGGGTTATCAGTACCAAGAGACCCAGTACTTC | CASFNVRRGYQYQETQYF | TRBV6-2/TRBV6-3 | many | TRBJ2-5 | .
TGTGCCATCAGTGAGGCAGTCAATGAGCAGTTCTTC | CAISEAVNEQFF | TRBV10-3 | . | TRBJ2-1 | .
TGCAGTGCTAGGATGGGGACAGAGACCCAGTACTTC | CSARMGTETQYF | TRBV20-1 | many | TRBJ2-5 | .
TGTGCCAGCAGCTTATTGTCGGGGGGTCGGAATGAGCAGTTCTTC | CASSLLSGGRNEQFF | TRBV7-3 | many | TRBJ2-1 | TRBD2
TGTGCCATCAGTGAGATGGGACAGGGGTTCGCTGAAGCTTTCTTT | CAISEMGQGFAEAFF | TRBV10-3 | . | TRBJ1-1 | TRBD1
TGTGCCAGCAGCGCATCGGGACACCTCAATCAGCCCCAGCATTTT | CASSASGHLNQPQHF | TRBV9 | few | TRBJ1-5 | .
TGTGCCAGCAGTCACGGCAGCACAGATACGCAGTATTTT | CASSHGSTDTQYF | TRBV6-5 | few | TRBJ2-3 | .
TGCAGTGCTAGGCTCCCCGAGTTCACCGGCCTGGGAGGCTACACCTTC | CSARLPEFTGLGGYTF | TRBV20-1 | . | TRBJ1-2 | .
TGTGCCAGCAGTGCACGGACAGGGGCTTACACCTTC | CASSARTGAYTF | TRBV2 | few | TRBJ1-2 | TRBD1
TGTGCCAGCAGCCCCGAGGGTGGAGGACCAGATACGCAGTATTTT | CASSPEGGGPDTQYF | TRBV7-6 | many | TRBJ2-3 | .
TGTGCCAGCAGCACATCTAGCGGGGGGTCCCTGAGGGGTGAGACCCAGTACTTC | CASSTSSGGSLRGETQYF | TRBV5-4 | many | TRBJ2-5 | TRBD2
TGTGCCAGCAGTGAAGTTGGCGAGACCCAGTACTTC | CASSEVGETQYF | TRBV6-1 | many | TRBJ2-5 | .
TGTGCCAGCAGGGGTGGTCCGACGGGTACCTACGAGCAGTACTTC | CASRGGPTGTYEQYF | TRBV6-1 | many | TRBJ2-7 | .
TGTGCCAGCAGTTTAGTCCAGAAGTATCAGCCCCAGCATTTT | CASSLVQKYQPQHF | TRBV28 | many | TRBJ1-5 | .
TGTGCCAGCAGCGTAGTTTTGGGGGGCACTGAAGCTTTCTTT | CASSVVLGGTEAFF | TRBV9 | few | TRBJ1-1 | .